The sample holds a few counts of the clone carrying this TCR beta chain. Produced via immunoSEQ multiplex PCR; TCRdb's table is partial and in-frame only. Here the sample spans some 290,000 clones, roughly 86% being singletons. Germline CDR1 MDHEN, CDR2 SYDVKM. The CDR3 sequence is 11 residues long. Between the trimmed V and J ends, which lost 7 bases and 6 bases, there was a span of 6 bases. The data are from a study of blood T cell repertoires in COVID-19. The V and J genes are TRBV28 and TRBJ1-4, with no clear D. Sequenced sample: PBMCs or T cells enriched from blood (not recorded which). The receptor was derived from a woman younger than 45 who had recovered from COVID-19. The CDR3 is CASTRDEKLFF. DNA of the CDR3: TGTGCCAGCACTCGGGATGAAAAACTGTTTTTT.